This T cell receptor beta chain was recorded in a study of cytotoxic CD8 clonotypes in ibrutinib-treated CLL. Broader study findings: Age-matched healthy donor levels were exceeded by baseline clonality, which tracked circulating CD8+ T-cell counts. Clonality went up at the time of ibrutinib response, stayed stable in sustained remission, and later dropped back toward its baseline level at progression.

Remarks on this clone: As yet, its antigen is unknown.

Produced via immunoSEQ multiplex PCR; TCRdb's table is partial and in-frame only. Of 60,000 to 65,000 clones listed, approximately 54% are singletons. The receptor was derived from a human donor with chronic lymphocytic leukemia. This specimen was PBMCs, taken after 12 months of ibrutinib treatment.

The CDR3 DNA follows: TGTGCCAGTACCGATGGGGCTTCTGGCTACACCTTC. Encoded protein: CASTDGASGYTF. V is TRBV19 and J is TRBJ1-2; D is perhaps TRBD1 (5 bases). There are 12 residues in the CDR3. Germline CDR1 and CDR2: LNHDA and SQIVND (reference sequence). The germline V and J ends were trimmed by 7 bases and 7 bases, with 13 bases remaining between them.